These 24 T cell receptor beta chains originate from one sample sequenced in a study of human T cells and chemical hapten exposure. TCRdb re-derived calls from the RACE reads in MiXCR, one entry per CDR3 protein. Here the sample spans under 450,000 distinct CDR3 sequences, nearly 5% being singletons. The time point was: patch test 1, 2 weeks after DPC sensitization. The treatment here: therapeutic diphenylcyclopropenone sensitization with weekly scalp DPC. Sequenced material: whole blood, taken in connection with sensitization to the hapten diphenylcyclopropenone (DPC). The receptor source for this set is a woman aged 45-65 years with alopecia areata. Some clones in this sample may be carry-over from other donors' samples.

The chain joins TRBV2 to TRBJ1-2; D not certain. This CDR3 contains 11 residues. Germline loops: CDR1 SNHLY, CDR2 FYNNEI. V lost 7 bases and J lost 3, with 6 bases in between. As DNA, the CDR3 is TGTGCCAGCAATGGCCACTATGGCTACACCTTC. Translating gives CASNGHYGYTF.

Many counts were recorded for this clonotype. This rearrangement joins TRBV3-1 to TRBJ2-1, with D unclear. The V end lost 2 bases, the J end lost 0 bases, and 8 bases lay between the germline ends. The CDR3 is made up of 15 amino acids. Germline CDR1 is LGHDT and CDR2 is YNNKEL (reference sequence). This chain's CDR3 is CASSQMGFSYNEQFF. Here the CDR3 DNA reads TGTGCCAGCAGCCAAATGGGGTTCTCCTACAATGAGCAGTTCTTC.

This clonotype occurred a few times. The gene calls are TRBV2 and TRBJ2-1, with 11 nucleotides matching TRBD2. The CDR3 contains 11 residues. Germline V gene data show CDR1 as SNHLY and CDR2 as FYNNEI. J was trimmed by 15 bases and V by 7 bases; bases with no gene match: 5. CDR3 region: CASILAGGGFF. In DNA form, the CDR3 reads TGTGCCAGCATCCTAGCGGGAGGCGGGTTCTTC.

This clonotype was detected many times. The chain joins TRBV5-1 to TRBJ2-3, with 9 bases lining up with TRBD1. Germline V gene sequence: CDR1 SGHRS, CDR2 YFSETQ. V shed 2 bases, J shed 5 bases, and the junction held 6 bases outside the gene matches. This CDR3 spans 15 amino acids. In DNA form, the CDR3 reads TGCGCCAGCAGCTTTGGGACAGGGTGGAGAGATACGCAGTATTTT. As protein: CASSFGTGWRDTQYF.

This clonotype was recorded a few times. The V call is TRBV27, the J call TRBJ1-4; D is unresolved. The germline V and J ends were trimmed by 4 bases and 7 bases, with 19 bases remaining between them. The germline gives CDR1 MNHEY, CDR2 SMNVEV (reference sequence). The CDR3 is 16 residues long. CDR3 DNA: TGTGCCAGCAGTTCCTTCGGACCTTGGCGAGGTGAAAAACTGTTTTTT. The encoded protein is CASSSFGPWRGEKLFF.

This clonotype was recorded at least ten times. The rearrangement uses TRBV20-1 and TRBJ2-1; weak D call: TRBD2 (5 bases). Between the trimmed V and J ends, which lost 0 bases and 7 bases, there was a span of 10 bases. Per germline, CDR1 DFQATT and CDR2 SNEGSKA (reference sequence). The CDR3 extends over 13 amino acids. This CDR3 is CSARDWTPNEQFF. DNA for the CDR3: TGCAGTGCTAGAGATTGGACTCCTAATGAGCAGTTCTTC.

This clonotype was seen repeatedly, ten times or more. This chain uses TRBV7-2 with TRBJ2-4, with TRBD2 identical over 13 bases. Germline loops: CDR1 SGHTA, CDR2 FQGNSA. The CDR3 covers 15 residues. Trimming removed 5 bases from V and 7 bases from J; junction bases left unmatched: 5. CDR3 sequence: CASSPRTSGGNIQYF. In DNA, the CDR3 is TGTGCCAGCAGCCCCAGGACTAGCGGGGGCAACATTCAGTACTTC.

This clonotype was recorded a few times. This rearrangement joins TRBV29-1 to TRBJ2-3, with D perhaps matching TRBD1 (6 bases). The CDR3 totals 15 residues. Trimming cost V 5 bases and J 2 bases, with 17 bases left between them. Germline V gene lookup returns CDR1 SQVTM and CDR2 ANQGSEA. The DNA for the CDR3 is TGCAGCGTTCCGGACAGCGCGCCTTTCACAGATACGCAGTATTTT. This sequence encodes CSVPDSAPFTDTQYF.

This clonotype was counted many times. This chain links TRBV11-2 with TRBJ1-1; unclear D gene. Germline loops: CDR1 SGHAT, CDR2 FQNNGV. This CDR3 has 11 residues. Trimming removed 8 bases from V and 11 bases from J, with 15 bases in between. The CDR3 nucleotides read TGTGCCAGCGTCTTTCGCACGGGGGCTTTCTTT. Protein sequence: CASVFRTGAFF.

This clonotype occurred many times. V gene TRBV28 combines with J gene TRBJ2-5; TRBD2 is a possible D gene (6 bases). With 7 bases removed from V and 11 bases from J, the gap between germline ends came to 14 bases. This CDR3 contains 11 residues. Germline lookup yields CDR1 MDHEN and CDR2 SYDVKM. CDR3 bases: TGTGCCAGCACCATAGGGACTGCTCAGTACTTC. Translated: CASTIGTAQYF.

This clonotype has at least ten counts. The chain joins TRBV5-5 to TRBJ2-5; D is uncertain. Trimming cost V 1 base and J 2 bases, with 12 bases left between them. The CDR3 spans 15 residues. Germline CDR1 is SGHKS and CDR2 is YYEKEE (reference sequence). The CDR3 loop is CASSLNTAPQETQYF. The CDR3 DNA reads TGTGCCAGCAGCTTGAATACGGCACCTCAAGAGACCCAGTACTTC.

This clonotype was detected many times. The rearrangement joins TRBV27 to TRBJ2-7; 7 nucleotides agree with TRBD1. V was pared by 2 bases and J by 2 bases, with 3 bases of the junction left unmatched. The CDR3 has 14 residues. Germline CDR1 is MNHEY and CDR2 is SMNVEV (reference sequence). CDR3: CASSLRGPAYEQYF. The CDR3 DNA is TGTGCCAGCAGTTTAAGGGGGCCGGCCTACGAGCAGTACTTC.

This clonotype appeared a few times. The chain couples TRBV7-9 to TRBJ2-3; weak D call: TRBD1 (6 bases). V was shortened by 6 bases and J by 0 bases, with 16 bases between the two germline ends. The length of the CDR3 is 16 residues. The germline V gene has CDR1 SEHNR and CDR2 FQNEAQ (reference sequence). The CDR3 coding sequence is TGTGCCAGCAGGAAGATAGGGGGATCTAGCACAGATACGCAGTATTTT. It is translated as CASRKIGGSSTDTQYF.

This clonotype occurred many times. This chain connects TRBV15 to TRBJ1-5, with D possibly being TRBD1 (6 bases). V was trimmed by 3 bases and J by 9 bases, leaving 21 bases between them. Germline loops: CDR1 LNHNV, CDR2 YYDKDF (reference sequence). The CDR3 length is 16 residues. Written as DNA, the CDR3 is TGTGCCACCAGCAGGAAGGTGGGGACACAGGCCCTGCCCCAGCATTTT. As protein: CATSRKVGTQALPQHF.

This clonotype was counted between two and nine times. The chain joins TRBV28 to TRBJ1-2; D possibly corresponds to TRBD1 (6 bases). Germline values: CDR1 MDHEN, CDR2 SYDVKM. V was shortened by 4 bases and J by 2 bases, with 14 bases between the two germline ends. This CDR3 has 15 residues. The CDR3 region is CASSSGGQENYGYTF. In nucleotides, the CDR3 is TGTGCCAGCAGTTCCGGGGGGCAGGAGAACTATGGCTACACCTTC.

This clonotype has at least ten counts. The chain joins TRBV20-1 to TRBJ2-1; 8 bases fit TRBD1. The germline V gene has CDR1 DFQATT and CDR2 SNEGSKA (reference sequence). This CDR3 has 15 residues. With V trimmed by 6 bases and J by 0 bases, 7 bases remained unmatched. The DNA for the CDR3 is TGCAGTGCCTTTGGACAGGGCAGCTCCTACAATGAGCAGTTCTTC. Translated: CSAFGQGSSYNEQFF.

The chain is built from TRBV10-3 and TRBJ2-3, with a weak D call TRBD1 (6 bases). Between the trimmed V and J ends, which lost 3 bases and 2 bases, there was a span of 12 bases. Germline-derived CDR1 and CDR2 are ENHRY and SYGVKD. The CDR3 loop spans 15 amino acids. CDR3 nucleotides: TGTGCCATCAGTGAATCAGGACAGCCCACAGATACGCAGTATTTT. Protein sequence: CAISESGQPTDTQYF.

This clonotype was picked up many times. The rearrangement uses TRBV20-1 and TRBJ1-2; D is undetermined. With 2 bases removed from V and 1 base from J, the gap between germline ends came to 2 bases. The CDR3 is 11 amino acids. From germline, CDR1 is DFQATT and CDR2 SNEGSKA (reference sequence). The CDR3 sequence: CSARINYGYTF. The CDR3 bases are TGCAGTGCTAGAATTAACTATGGCTACACCTTC.

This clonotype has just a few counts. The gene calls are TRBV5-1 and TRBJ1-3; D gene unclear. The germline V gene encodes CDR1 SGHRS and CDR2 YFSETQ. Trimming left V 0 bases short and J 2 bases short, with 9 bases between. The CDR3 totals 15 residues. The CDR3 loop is CASSLEAQTGNTIYF. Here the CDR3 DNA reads TGCGCCAGCAGCTTGGAAGCACAGACTGGAAACACCATATATTTT.

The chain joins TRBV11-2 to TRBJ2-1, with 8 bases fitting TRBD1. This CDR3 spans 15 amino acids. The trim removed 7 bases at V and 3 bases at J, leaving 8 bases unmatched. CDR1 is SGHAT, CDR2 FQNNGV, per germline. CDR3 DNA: TGTGCCAGCAACCAGACAGGGGCTGACTACAATGAGCAGTTCTTC. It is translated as CASNQTGADYNEQFF.

CDR3 in amino acids: CASSLARSSLYEQYF. The CDR3 coding sequence is TGCGCCAGCAGCTTGGCCCGCAGTTCTCTCTACGAGCAGTACTTC. V is TRBV5-1 and J is TRBJ2-7; D gene unclear. Germline assignment: CDR1 SGHRS and CDR2 YFSETQ. CDR3 size: 15 residues. The V end was cut by 0 bases, the J end by 3 bases, with 13 bases between.

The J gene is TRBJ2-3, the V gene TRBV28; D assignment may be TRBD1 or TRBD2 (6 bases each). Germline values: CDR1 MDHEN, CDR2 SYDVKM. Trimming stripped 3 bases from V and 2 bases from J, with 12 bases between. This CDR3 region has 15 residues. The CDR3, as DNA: TGTGCCAGCAGTTTCGGAGGGGGATACACAGATACGCAGTATTTT. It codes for CASSFGGGYTDTQYF. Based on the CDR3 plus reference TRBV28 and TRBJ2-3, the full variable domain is DVKVTQSSRYLVKRTGEKVFLECVQDMDHENMFWYRQDPGLGLRLIYFSYDVKMKEKGDIPEGYSVSREKKERFSLILESASTNQTSMYLCASSFGGGYTDTQYFGPGTRLTVL.

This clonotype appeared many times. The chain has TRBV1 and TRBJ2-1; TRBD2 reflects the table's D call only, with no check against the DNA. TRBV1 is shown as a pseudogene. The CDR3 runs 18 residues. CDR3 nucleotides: TGCACCAGCAGCCAAGAACCGGGACTAGCGATCTCCTACAATGAGCAGTTCTTC. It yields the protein CTSSQEPGLAISYNEQFF.

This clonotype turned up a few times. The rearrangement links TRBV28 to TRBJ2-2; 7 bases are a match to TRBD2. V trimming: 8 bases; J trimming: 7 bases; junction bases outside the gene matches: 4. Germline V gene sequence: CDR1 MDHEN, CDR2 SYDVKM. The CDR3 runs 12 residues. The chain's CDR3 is CASEREGGELFF. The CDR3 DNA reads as TGTGCCAGCGAGCGGGAAGGCGGGGAGCTGTTTTTT.